This T cell receptor beta chain originates from a study of T cell changes during pregnancy in multiple sclerosis. The protocol was immunoSEQ multiplex PCR, while the TCRdb copy is restricted to in-frame clones and leaves out a portion. The sample lists just under 45,000 clones, roughly 90% occurring once. Losses at the gene ends were 0 bases for V and 10 bases for J; bases not matched to a gene: 7. The CDR3 covers 14 residues. Germline V lookup: CDR1 SGHDT, CDR2 YYEEEE. Sequencing was performed on CD4+ T cells from peripheral blood mononuclear cells, taken in the first trimester of pregnancy. The V gene is TRBV5-6, the J gene TRBJ2-7; 10 positions agree with TRBD2. The clonotype comes from a female donor with multiple sclerosis, enrolled in a pregnancy study. The CDR3 DNA follows: TGTGCCAGCAGCTTGGAAGCTAGCGGGAGCCGTCAGTACTTC. Protein product: CASSLEASGSRQYF.